Each of the 14 T cell receptor beta chains below was sequenced from the same sample in a study of blood T cell repertoires in COVID-19. Assay used: immunoSEQ multiplex PCR; TCRdb lists only in-frame clones, some missing. The repertoire has roughly 20,000 clones, 70% to 90% of them found once; the top ten carry about 16%. The sample taken for sequencing was peripheral blood. The source is a human donor with active COVID-19. The donor label of this sample is uncertain.

This chain connects TRBV4-1 to TRBJ2-7; 8 nucleotides align to TRBD2. Germline CDR1 is MGHRA and CDR2 is YSYEKL. The CDR3 consists of 14 residues. The V gene end was trimmed by 0 bases and the J gene end by 6 bases; junction bases not matched to a gene: 4. CDR3 sequence: CASSQEAGGSEQYF. The DNA for the CDR3 is TGCGCCAGCAGCCAAGAGGCGGGGGGTTCCGAGCAGTACTTC.

This rearrangement joins TRBV6-2 or TRBV6-3 to TRBJ1-2, with 11 bases identical to TRBD1. The CDR3 has 16 residues. Trimming cost V 4 bases and J 6 bases; bases outside gene matches: 10. Germline V gene sequence: CDR1 MNHEY, CDR2 SVGEGT. CDR3 nucleotides: TGTGCCAGCAGTTTTCGGACAGGGGGCGGTCTGAATGGCTACACCTTC. This translates into CASSFRTGGGLNGYTF.

The gene calls are TRBV6-2 or TRBV6-3 and TRBJ1-1, with 8 bases identical to TRBD1. CDR3 size: 14 residues. V lost 3 bases, J lost 5 bases, and 5 bases stayed unmatched. CDR1 and CDR2 from the germline V gene are MNHEY and SVGEGT. CDR3 residues: CASSYGGTGTEAFF. CDR3 nucleotides: TGTGCCAGCAGTTATGGCGGGACAGGAACTGAAGCTTTCTTT.

This rearrangement joins TRBV2 to TRBJ2-3, with D possibly TRBD2 on 5 matching bases. This CDR3 region has 14 residues. CDR1 is SNHLY and CDR2 is FYNNEI in the germline V gene. The germline V and J ends were trimmed by 3 bases and 5 bases, with 12 bases remaining between them. The DNA of the CDR3 is TGTGCCAGCAGTGATGCGCTAGCAGGAGATACGCAGTATTTT. Encoded protein: CASSDALAGDTQYF.

V and J are TRBV29-1 and TRBJ1-1; 8 positions match TRBD1. This CDR3 is 14 amino acids long. In germline, CDR1 is SQVTM, CDR2 ANQGSEA. V trimming: 7 bases; J trimming: 4 bases; junction bases outside the gene matches: 11. CDR3 DNA: TGCAGCGGACAGGGGACCCCAAGTAGCACTGAAGCTTTCTTT. It yields the protein CSGQGTPSSTEAFF.

This clone has more than one count but fewer than ten. The V and J genes are TRBV9 and TRBJ1-1, with D possibly TRBD1 on 5 matching bases. This CDR3 is 15 amino acids long. Between the trimmed V and J ends, which lost 4 bases and 7 bases, there was a span of 20 bases. In germline, CDR1 is SGDLS, CDR2 YYNGEE. In nucleotides, the CDR3 is TGTGCCAGCAGCCCCCCCGGGGGAAAAGGGTTTGAAGCTTTCTTT. It specifies CASSPPGGKGFEAFF.

This clone has just one count. The chain employs TRBV7-9 and TRBJ2-3; possibly TRBD2 for D (5 bases). Germline V gene sequence: CDR1 SEHNR, CDR2 FQNEAQ (reference sequence). Between the trimmed V and J ends, which lost 1 base and 2 bases, there was a span of 7 bases. The CDR3 is 14 amino acids. The chain's CDR3 is CASSLGTFTDTQYF. CDR3 in DNA: TGTGCCAGCAGCTTAGGGACTTTCACAGATACGCAGTATTTT.

This clone was seen more than once but under ten times. The chain is built from TRBV25-1 and TRBJ2-3, with TRBD1 as a possible D gene (6 bases). This CDR3 has 15 residues. Trimming took off 4 bases at V and 3 bases at J, with 14 bases between the two ends. Per the germline V gene, CDR1 is MGHDK and CDR2 is SYGVNS. The DNA for the CDR3 is TGTGCCAGCAGTGGCTACAGGGTCCTTACAGATACGCAGTATTTT. It yields the protein CASSGYRVLTDTQYF.

This clone was recorded only once. This chain connects TRBV7-6 to TRBJ2-1; 14 nucleotides match TRBD2. Per the germline V gene, CDR1 is SGHVS and CDR2 is FNYEAQ. V gave up 0 bases and J gave up 8 bases; unmatched junction bases: 9. This CDR3 has 18 amino acids. As DNA, the CDR3 is TGTGCCAGCAGCTTAGCGCGGGTTCTGACTAGCGGGGGGGATGAGCAGTTCTTC. Protein: CASSLARVLTSGGDEQFF.

In its sample, this clone was seen a few times. The same CDR3 is also encoded by other DNA sequences in this sample. This rearrangement joins TRBV11-2 to TRBJ2-7; TRBD2 might be the D (6 bases). V was trimmed by 1 base and J by 3 bases, leaving 10 bases between them. The V gene's germline CDR1 is SGHAT and CDR2 FQNNGV. CDR3 size: 14 residues. CDR3 sequence (DNA): TGTGCCAGCAGCTTAGTCCGGGGGAGCTACGAGCAGTACTTC. Residues: CASSLVRGSYEQYF.

The J gene is TRBJ2-5, the V gene TRBV6-2 or TRBV6-3, with a tentative D call TRBD2 (6 bases). Trimming pared 3 bases from V and 3 bases from J, leaving 14 bases between. There are 15 residues in the CDR3. The germline V gene has CDR1 MNHEY and CDR2 SVGEGT. CDR3 in DNA: TGTGCCAGCAGTTATGGGGGGACTGCAAAAGAGACCCAGTACTTC. This codes for CASSYGGTAKETQYF.

CDR3 sequence (DNA): TGCGCCAGCAGTGAGGCGGGGGGGCGGCAAGAGACCCAGTACTTC. Translated: CASSEAGGRQETQYF. The chain joins TRBV10-2 to TRBJ2-5; 9 nucleotides line up with TRBD2. V lost 2 bases, J lost 2 bases, and 3 bases stayed unmatched. Germline assignment: CDR1 WSHSY and CDR2 SAAADI. This CDR3 is built from 15 residues.

The chain couples TRBV5-1 to TRBJ1-6; 7 bases are shared with TRBD1. CDR1 SGHRS and CDR2 YFSETQ come from the germline V gene. The CDR3 sequence is 15 residues long. V lost 5 bases and J lost 7; bases outside the gene matches: 9. In nucleotides, the CDR3 is TGCGCCAGCAGACCGGGTGGGACAGAGAATTCACCCCTCCACTTT. It specifies CASRPGGTENSPLHF.

The chain recombines TRBV5-4 with TRBJ1-2, with 10 bases aligning to TRBD1. V gave up 4 bases and J gave up 2 bases; unmatched junction bases: 5. Germline V gives CDR1 SGHNT, CDR2 YYREEE (reference sequence). This CDR3 spans 15 amino acids. The DNA for the CDR3 is TGTGCCAGCAGCCGAGGACAGGGGGGGAACTATGGCTACACCTTC. It yields the protein CASSRGQGGNYGYTF. The complete variable domain, with remaining parts taken from reference TRBV5-4 and TRBJ1-2, reads ETGVTQSPTHLIKTRGQQVTLRCSSQSGHNTVSWYQQALGQGPQFIFQYYREEENGRGNFPPRFSGLQFPNYSSELNVNALELDDSALYLCASSRGQGGNYGYTFGSGTRLTVV.